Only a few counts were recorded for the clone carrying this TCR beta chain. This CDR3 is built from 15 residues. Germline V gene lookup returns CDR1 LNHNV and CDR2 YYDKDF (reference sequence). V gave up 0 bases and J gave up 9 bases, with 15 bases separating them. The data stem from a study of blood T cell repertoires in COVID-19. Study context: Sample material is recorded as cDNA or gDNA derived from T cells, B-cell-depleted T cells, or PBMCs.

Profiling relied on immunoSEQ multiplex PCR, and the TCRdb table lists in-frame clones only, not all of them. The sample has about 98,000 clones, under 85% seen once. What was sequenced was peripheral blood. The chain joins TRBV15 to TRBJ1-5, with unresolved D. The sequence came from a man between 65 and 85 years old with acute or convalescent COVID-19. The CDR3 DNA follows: TGTGCCACCAGCAGAGATTACCAGGTTCAAAGGCCCCAGCATTTT. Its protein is CATSRDYQVQRPQHF.